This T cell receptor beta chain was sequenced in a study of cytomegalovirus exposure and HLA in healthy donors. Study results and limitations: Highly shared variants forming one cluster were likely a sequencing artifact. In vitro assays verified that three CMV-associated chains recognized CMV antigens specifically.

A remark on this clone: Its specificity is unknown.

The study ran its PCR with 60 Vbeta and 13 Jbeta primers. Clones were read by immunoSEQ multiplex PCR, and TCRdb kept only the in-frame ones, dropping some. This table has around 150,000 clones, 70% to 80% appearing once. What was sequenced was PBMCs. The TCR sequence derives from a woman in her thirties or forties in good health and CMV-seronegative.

In DNA, the CDR3 is TGTGCCAGCAGGGACGGACAGAGGGTTTACGAGCAGTACTTC. Protein: CASRDGQRVYEQYF. The chain has TRBV2 and TRBJ2-5, with a possible D match to TRBD1 (6 bases). The J call could be wrong; TRBJ2-7 is a better fit for the DNA end. The CDR3 is 14 residues long. Germline V gene sequence: CDR1 SNHLY, CDR2 FYNNEI.